This passage covers 25 T cell receptor beta chains from one sample sequenced in a study of chronic HIV infection and antiretroviral therapy. TCRdb ran MiXCR on the 5' RACE reads and lists one entry per CDR3 protein. The repertoire holds over 40,000 distinct CDR3 sequences, with about 19% as singletons. Sequencing was done on a sample of peripheral blood. The receptors come from an adult who had HIV and had not received antiretroviral therapy, or was an uninfected healthy control (not recorded which).

The J gene is TRBJ1-2, the V gene TRBV29-1; D not certain. This CDR3 is 12 amino acids long. CDR1 is SQVTM and CDR2 is ANQGSEA in the germline V gene. V lost 0 bases and J lost 4, with 6 bases in between. This chain's CDR3 is CSVEESPYGYTF. The DNA of the CDR3 is TGCAGCGTTGAAGAAAGCCCCTATGGCTACACCTTC.

The chain employs TRBV28 and TRBJ2-7, with a weak D call TRBD2 (6 bases). V dropped 3 bases and J dropped 6 bases, with 18 bases sitting between them. In germline, CDR1 is MDHEN, CDR2 SYDVKM. The CDR3 runs 15 residues. CDR3 region: CASSLPPGARGEQYF. The CDR3 coding sequence is TGTGCCAGCAGTTTGCCCCCGGGAGCTAGGGGCGAGCAGTACTTC.

The J gene is TRBJ2-4, the V gene TRBV20-1; 10 nucleotides line up with TRBD2. V lost 7 bases to trimming and J lost 6 bases; unmatched junction nucleotides: 6. Germline values: CDR1 DFQATT, CDR2 SNEGSKA (reference sequence). The CDR3 sequence is 13 residues long. The CDR3, as DNA: TGCAGTGTCCTAGCGGGAGTCAGAAACATTCAGTACTTC. Its protein is CSVLAGVRNIQYF.

The sample holds a few counts of this clonotype. The gene calls are TRBV28 and TRBJ2-1; D is perhaps TRBD1 (6 bases). Trimming removed 7 bases from V and 5 bases from J, with 18 bases in between. In germline, CDR1 is MDHEN, CDR2 SYDVKM. This CDR3 contains 15 residues. CDR3 DNA: TGTGCCAGCATACACCGACAGGCCCTTCACAATGAGCAGTTCTTC. This gives the protein CASIHRQALHNEQFF.

In the case of this clonotype: Compared with germline, one end of the junction differs, possibly owing to a read error. The rearrangement uses TRBV9 and TRBJ2-6; maybe TRBD2 (6 bases). This CDR3 has 14 residues. Germline V gene lookup returns CDR1 SGDLS and CDR2 YYNGEE. The CDR3 coding sequence is TGTGCCAGCAGAAGCGGGTCTGGGGCTAACGTCCTGACTTTC. Its protein product is CASRSGSGANVLTF.

V is TRBV27 and J is TRBJ2-2; the match to TRBD1 covers 8 bases. Unmatched junction bases numbered 3, after V lost 2 bases and J lost 4 bases. There are 15 residues in the CDR3. Germline CDR1 reads MNHEY; CDR2 reads SMNVEV (reference sequence). In DNA, the CDR3 is TGTGCCAGCAGTTTACAGGGGGCGGTCACCGGGGAGCTGTTTTTT. It specifies CASSLQGAVTGELFF.

The chain recombines TRBV5-6 with TRBJ2-3; D might be TRBD1 or TRBD2, each matching 5 bases. The germline gives CDR1 SGHDT, CDR2 YYEEEE. The CDR3 totals 16 residues. Trimming removed 0 bases at V and 3 bases at J, with 14 bases between. Written as DNA, the CDR3 is TGTGCCAGCAGCTTGGGAGCAGGGACCGAAACAGATACGCAGTATTTT. Amino acid sequence: CASSLGAGTETDTQYF. The complete variable domain, with remaining parts taken from reference TRBV5-6 and TRBJ2-3, reads DAGVTQSPTHLIKTRGQQVTLRCSPKSGHDTVSWYQQALGQGPQFIFQYYEEEERQRGNFPDRFSGHQFPNYSSELNVNALLLGDSALYLCASSLGAGTETDTQYFGPGTRLTVL.

In this sample, this clonotype turned up many times. This chain uses TRBV4-1 with TRBJ2-6; 11 positions match TRBD2. V shed 3 bases and J 0 bases; nucleotides not matched to a gene: 7. There are 19 residues in the CDR3. Germline loops: CDR1 MGHRA, CDR2 YSYEKL. The CDR3 protein is CASSHLGLAELSGANVLTF. The DNA for the CDR3 is TGCGCCAGCAGCCACTTGGGACTAGCGGAGCTCTCTGGGGCCAACGTCCTGACTTTC.

The chain is built from TRBV29-1 and TRBJ1-3, with 9 bases aligning to TRBD1. Trimming removed 5 bases from V and 2 bases from J; junction bases left unmatched: 1. The CDR3 sequence is 13 residues long. Germline V CDR1 and CDR2: SQVTM, ANQGSEA. This CDR3 reads CSVRQGAGNTIYF. Here the CDR3 DNA reads TGCAGCGTTCGACAGGGGGCTGGAAACACCATATATTTT.

This chain links TRBV2 with TRBJ2-3; D is unclear. The CDR3 runs 12 residues. Trimming shortened V by 7 bases and J by 3 bases, and 8 bases separated the two germline ends. Germline CDR1 is SNHLY and CDR2 is FYNNEI. CDR3 DNA sequence: TGTGCCAGCAAAGCGTGGACAGATACGCAGTATTTT. Protein sequence: CASKAWTDTQYF.

This clonotype has only a few counts. V and J are TRBV28 and TRBJ1-2; D perhaps matches TRBD1 (5 bases). This CDR3 comprises 13 residues. CDR1 MDHEN and CDR2 SYDVKM come from the germline V gene. V gave up 5 bases and J gave up 4 bases, with 11 bases separating them. The DNA for the CDR3 is TGTGCCAGCAGTAAAGACAGTTTCTATGGCTACACCTTC. Its protein is CASSKDSFYGYTF.

This chain joins TRBV28 and TRBJ2-7; D is unresolved. Germline CDR1 and CDR2: MDHEN and SYDVKM. This CDR3 spans 14 amino acids. With 9 bases removed from V and 2 bases from J, the gap between germline ends came to 17 bases. The CDR3 coding sequence is TGTGCCAGTAACTCCGGCACGTTAGCCTACGAGCAGTACTTC. Its protein is CASNSGTLAYEQYF. Based on the CDR3 plus reference TRBV28 and TRBJ2-7, the full variable domain is DVKVTQSSRYLVKRTGEKVFLECVQDMDHENMFWYRQDPGLGLRLIYFSYDVKMKEKGDIPEGYSVSREKKERFSLILESASTNQTSMYLCASNSGTLAYEQYFGPGTRLTVT.

The chain links TRBV28 to TRBJ2-7; no reliable D call. Germline V gives CDR1 MDHEN, CDR2 SYDVKM. Trimming took off 5 bases at V and 4 bases at J, with 9 bases between the two ends. There are 12 residues in the CDR3. CDR3 DNA: TGTGCCAGCAGTACCTCTTCGTACGAGCAGTACTTC. The encoded protein is CASSTSSYEQYF.

The chain is built from TRBV9 and TRBJ2-3; TRBD1 agrees at 7 bases. CDR3 length: 16 amino acids. V lost 0 bases and J lost 0; bases outside the gene matches: 4. Germline V gives CDR1 SGDLS, CDR2 YYNGEE. The CDR3 is CASSVGTGFSTDTQYF. The CDR3 DNA reads as TGTGCCAGCAGCGTAGGGACAGGATTTAGCACAGATACGCAGTATTTT.

In this sample, this clonotype turned up many times. The rearrangement uses TRBV20-1 and TRBJ1-1; D may be TRBD1 (5 bases). This CDR3 spans 13 amino acids. V lost 4 bases and J 1 base, leaving 10 bases between the germline ends. Germline CDR1 and CDR2: DFQATT and SNEGSKA (reference sequence). For the CDR3, the DNA is TGCAGTGCTACCTTCAGGGCGAACACTGAAGCTTTCTTT. This codes for CSATFRANTEAFF.

This clonotype was detected only a few times. The chain couples TRBV28 to TRBJ2-3; TRBD2 agrees at 12 bases. Germline V gives CDR1 MDHEN, CDR2 SYDVKM. J was trimmed by 4 bases and V by 6 bases; bases with no gene match: 8. The CDR3 covers 16 residues. CDR3: CASSRLAGVSSDTQYF. The CDR3 nucleotides are TGTGCCAGCAGCCGACTAGCGGGAGTGTCCTCAGATACGCAGTATTTT.

This chain links TRBV29-1 with TRBJ1-1; unclear D gene. Germline assignment: CDR1 SQVTM and CDR2 ANQGSEA. V was pared by 7 bases and J by 2 bases, with 14 bases between. CDR3 length equals 13 residues. The CDR3 spells CSDATRTNTEAFF. The CDR3 nucleotides are TGCAGCGATGCGACCAGAACAAACACTGAAGCTTTCTTT.

The V gene is TRBV7-9, the J gene TRBJ2-2; 10 bases agree with TRBD2. The V gene end was trimmed by 3 bases and the J gene end by 1 base; junction bases not matched to a gene: 5. The CDR3 is 17 amino acids. Germline lookup yields CDR1 SEHNR and CDR2 FQNEAQ (reference sequence). Written as DNA, the CDR3 is TGTGCCAGCAGCTTCTCGACTAGCGGGCAGAACACCGGGGAGCTGTTTTTT. It is translated as CASSFSTSGQNTGELFF.

In this sample, this clonotype turned up a few times. This chain connects TRBV7-8 to TRBJ2-5; tentative D call: TRBD1 (5 bases). V was cut by 5 bases and J by 6 bases, with 19 bases left in between. Germline V gene lookup returns CDR1 SGHVS and CDR2 FQNEAQ. The CDR3 contains 15 residues. In DNA, the CDR3 is TGTGCCAGCAGCCCCCAGGGCCTGGTTCAAAAGACCCAGTACTTC. Its translation: CASSPQGLVQKTQYF.

J is TRBJ2-2 and V is TRBV24-1; D is ambiguous. The CDR3 is 14 amino acids. With 7 bases removed from V and 0 bases from J, the gap between germline ends came to 8 bases. CDR1 KGHDR and CDR2 SFDVKD come from the germline V gene. The CDR3 is CATSGRANTGELFF. The CDR3 region has the DNA TGTGCCACCAGCGGGCGCGCGAACACCGGGGAGCTGTTTTTT.

This clonotype has a handful of counts. The chain is built from TRBV9 and TRBJ2-2; D may match TRBD1 or TRBD2 (5 bases each). Germline V CDR1 and CDR2: SGDLS, YYNGEE. V lost 1 base and J lost 1, with 14 bases in between. The CDR3 contains 17 residues. The CDR3: CASSVHPGTENTGELFF. CDR3 bases: TGTGCCAGCAGCGTACATCCCGGGACGGAGAACACCGGGGAGCTGTTTTTT.

The chain combines TRBV28 with TRBJ1-6, with 10 bases fitting TRBD1. After removal of 6 bases from V and 1 base from J, the junction contained 12 bases not matched to a gene. From germline, CDR1 is MDHEN and CDR2 SYDVKM. The CDR3 totals 19 residues. The CDR3 sequence: CASRLTGTGVESYNSPLHF. In DNA, the CDR3 is TGTGCCAGCAGGCTTACCGGGACAGGGGTGGAATCCTATAATTCACCCCTCCACTTT.

J is TRBJ1-1 and V is TRBV5-1; D might be TRBD1 (5 bases). Germline CDR1 reads SGHRS; CDR2 reads YFSETQ. The CDR3 has 19 residues. V was pared by 4 bases and J by 1 base, with 26 bases between. CDR3 bases: TGCGCCAGCAGCGCGGGACCGGGGAGCCGAGGGTCTAGGAACACTGAAGCTTTCTTT. Its protein is CASSAGPGSRGSRNTEAFF.

In its sample, this clonotype was seen a few times. J is TRBJ2-3 and V is TRBV4-1; 7 bases map to TRBD2. The V gene's germline CDR1 is MGHRA and CDR2 YSYEKL. The trim removed 7 bases at V and 2 bases at J, leaving 6 bases unmatched. This CDR3 is 14 amino acids long. The CDR3 DNA reads as TGCGCCAGCACCCTAGCGGACGTCACAGATACGCAGTATTTT. Amino acids: CASTLADVTDTQYF.

V and J are TRBV29-1 and TRBJ2-1, with 12 bases that match TRBD2. After removal of 3 bases from V and 6 bases from J, the junction contained 6 bases not matched to a gene. CDR3 length: 15 residues. The germline V gene encodes CDR1 SQVTM and CDR2 ANQGSEA. CDR3: CSVDRLAGDGNEQFF. The CDR3 DNA is TGCAGCGTTGATCGACTAGCGGGAGATGGCAATGAGCAGTTCTTC.